A single sample gave rise to the 32 T cell receptor beta chains below, sequenced in a study of B cell selection in AIRE deficiency. Some clones are missing from TCRdb's copy, which holds only in-frame ones; the method was immunoSEQ multiplex PCR. The sample holds tens of thousands of clones, 80% to 95% seen once. Sorted regulatory T cells were CD4-positive, CD25-high and CD127-low or negative. The material sequenced was CD4+CD25+ Tregs sorted from PBMCs. The origin of the receptors is a human donor in good health.

V and J are TRBV5-5 and TRBJ2-7; 7 bases map to TRBD2. The ends lost 3 bases at V and 3 bases at J; junction bases unmatched: 3. In germline, CDR1 is SGHKS, CDR2 YYEKEE (reference sequence). The CDR3 loop spans 13 amino acids. CDR3 sequence reads: CASSWEGNYEQYF. CDR3 coding DNA: TGTGCCAGCAGCTGGGAGGGAAACTACGAGCAGTACTTC.

V and J are TRBV10-3 and TRBJ1-5; no clear D gene. V lost 3 bases and J lost 0, with 3 bases in between. Germline V gene sequence: CDR1 ENHRY, CDR2 SYGVKD. This CDR3 contains 13 residues. This CDR3 is CAISDYSNQPQHF. The DNA of the CDR3 is TGTGCCATCAGTGACTATAGCAATCAGCCCCAGCATTTT.

The chain employs TRBV7-3 and TRBJ1-2; D call uncertain. The ends were cut back, 2 bases at V and 1 base at J, with 11 bases in the middle. Germline lookup yields CDR1 SGHTA and CDR2 FQGTGA. This CDR3 region has 15 residues. This CDR3 is CASSLEQTLNYGYTF. As DNA, the CDR3 is TGTGCCAGCAGCTTAGAGCAGACACTTAACTATGGCTACACCTTC.

The CDR3 reads CASSLWTNAAYGYTF. In nucleotides, the CDR3 is TGTGCCAGTAGTTTATGGACCAATGCGGCCTATGGCTACACCTTC. The V gene is TRBV19, the J gene TRBJ1-2; D unclear. Germline CDR1 is LNHDA and CDR2 is SQIVND (reference sequence). The ends were cut back, 5 bases at V and 4 bases at J, with 17 bases in the middle. This CDR3 comprises 15 residues.

CDR3 in amino acids: CASRLESEAFF. Here the CDR3 DNA reads TGTGCCAGCAGGTTGGAAAGTGAAGCTTTCTTT. The V call is TRBV6-6, the J call TRBJ1-1; no firm D call. CDR3 length: 11 amino acids. V gave up 6 bases and J gave up 7 bases, with 9 bases separating them. Germline lookup yields CDR1 MNHNY and CDR2 SVGAGI (reference sequence).

V is TRBV2 and J is TRBJ2-3; D gene uncertain. The CDR3 loop spans 14 amino acids. In germline, CDR1 is SNHLY, CDR2 FYNNEI. Trimming cost V 2 bases and J 1 base, with 7 bases left between them. The CDR3 loop is CASSELARTDTQYF. CDR3 bases: TGTGCCAGCAGTGAATTGGCCCGCACAGATACGCAGTATTTT. Variable domain in full (rest from reference TRBV2 and TRBJ2-3): EPEVTQTPSHQVTQMGQEVILRCVPISNHLYFYWYRQILGQKVEFLVSFYNNEISEKSEIFDDQFSVERPDGSNFTLKIRSTKLEDSAMYFCASSELARTDTQYFGPGTRLTVL.

V is TRBV6-1 and J is TRBJ2-5; perhaps TRBD2 as D (6 bases). CDR3 length: 13 residues. V lost 1 base and J 3 bases, leaving 6 bases between the germline ends. CDR1 and CDR2 from the germline V gene are MNHNS and SASEGT. Here the CDR3 DNA reads TGTGCCAGCAGTGAAGGCGGGGAAGAGACCCAGTACTTC. Its protein is CASSEGGEETQYF.

The chain uses TRBV5-8 and TRBJ2-7; the match to TRBD1 covers 7 bases. Unmatched junction bases numbered 9, after V lost 0 bases and J lost 12 bases. The CDR3 has 13 residues. Germline V gene sequence: CDR1 SGHTS, CDR2 YDEGEE. CDR3 amino acids: CASSLGSRQGTYF. In nucleotides, the CDR3 is TGTGCCAGCAGCTTGGGGAGCCGACAGGGTACGTACTTC.

The rearrangement joins TRBV10-3 to TRBJ2-3; 7 positions match TRBD2. The CDR3 extends over 10 amino acids. Germline V gene sequence: CDR1 ENHRY, CDR2 SYGVKD. The CDR3 sequence is CAGGENTQYF. The CDR3 coding sequence is TGTGCGGGGGGGGAAAATACGCAGTATTTT.

The chain recombines TRBV14 with TRBJ2-3; the D gene is possibly TRBD2 (6 bases). Germline V gene data show CDR1 as SGHDN and CDR2 as FVKESK. This CDR3 has 15 residues. Trimming pared 4 bases from V and 3 bases from J, leaving 14 bases between. The CDR3 region has the DNA TGTGCCAGCAGCCGCATGGGACTGCAAACAGATACGCAGTATTTT. It specifies CASSRMGLQTDTQYF.

V usage is TRBV10-3 and J usage is TRBJ2-7; the D is unclear. This CDR3 contains 12 residues. Trimming shortened V by 4 bases and J by 5 bases, and 9 bases separated the two germline ends. Looked up from germline, CDR1 is ENHRY and CDR2 is SYGVKD. The CDR3 protein is CAISAGTDEQYF. CDR3 DNA: TGTGCCATCAGTGCAGGTACGGACGAGCAGTACTTC.

The genes are TRBV29-1 and TRBJ2-3; no clear D. Germline V lookup: CDR1 SQVTM, CDR2 ANQGSEA. V lost 1 base, J lost 0 bases, and 8 bases lay in between. This CDR3 has 14 residues. The CDR3 nucleotides are TGCAGCGTTGAAGGCGGCCCTAGCACAGATACGCAGTATTTT. Translation: CSVEGGPSTDTQYF.

CDR3 amino acids: CASSLDRGRYGYTF. In DNA, the CDR3 is TGTGCCAGCAGCTTGGACAGGGGCCGCTATGGCTACACCTTC. The rearrangement links TRBV5-6 to TRBJ1-2; 7 bases map to TRBD1. V shed 0 bases and J 4 bases; nucleotides not matched to a gene: 3. Germline V CDR1 and CDR2: SGHDT, YYEEEE. The CDR3 runs to 14 residues.

The V call is TRBV18, the J call TRBJ1-4; D is unresolved. Germline CDR1 and CDR2: KGHSH and LQKENI. The CDR3 totals 14 residues. V was cut by 6 bases and J by 0 bases, with 8 bases left in between. CDR3 nucleotide sequence: TGTGCCAGCTCTCAAATTGCAACTAATGAAAAACTGTTTTTT. Its translation is CASSQIATNEKLFF.

The CDR3 bases are TGTGCCATCAGTGTACAGGGAATGGGCAATCAGCCCCAGCATTTT. Protein product: CAISVQGMGNQPQHF. The chain combines TRBV10-3 with TRBJ1-5; D may be TRBD1 (6 bases). V gave up 4 bases and J gave up 2 bases, with 12 bases separating them. The CDR3 spans 15 residues. The germline gives CDR1 ENHRY, CDR2 SYGVKD.

V and J are TRBV15 and TRBJ1-5; the match to TRBD1 covers 8 bases. V gave up 1 base and J gave up 9 bases; unmatched junction bases: 2. CDR1 and CDR2 from the germline V gene are LNHNV and YYDKDF (reference sequence). This CDR3 is built from 13 residues. Here the CDR3 reads CATSRGQGRPQHF. The CDR3 DNA reads TGTGCCACCAGCAGAGGACAGGGGAGGCCCCAGCATTTT. The full variable domain, with the rest looked up from reference TRBV15 and TRBJ1-5, is DAMVIQNPRYQVTQFGKPVTLSCSQTLNHNVMYWYQQKSSQAPKLLFHYYDKDFNNEADTPDNFQSRRPNTSFCFLDIRSPGLGDTAMYLCATSRGQGRPQHFGDGTRLSIL.

This sequence joins TRBV7-7 and TRBJ2-2; 10 positions agree with TRBD1. The CDR3 consists of 17 residues. Germline CDR1 and CDR2: SSHAT and FNYEAQ (reference sequence). Trimming took 3 bases from V and 3 from J; bases not matched to a gene: 7. The DNA of the CDR3 is TGTGCCAGCAGCTTTTGGCTGGGGACAGGGGACACCGGGGAGCTGTTTTTT. Its protein product is CASSFWLGTGDTGELFF.

The V call is TRBV9, the J call TRBJ2-7; D remains unclear. The germline gives CDR1 SGDLS, CDR2 YYNGEE. Trimming removed 0 bases at V and 0 bases at J, with 7 bases between. This CDR3 contains 14 residues. The CDR3 sequence: CASSVAEDSYEQYF. DNA of the CDR3: TGTGCCAGCAGCGTAGCCGAGGACTCCTACGAGCAGTACTTC.

This clone appeared a single time. The V gene is TRBV2, the J gene TRBJ2-3, with 10 positions matching TRBD2. This CDR3 has 15 amino acids. The ends lost 7 bases at V and 3 bases at J; junction bases unmatched: 7. The germline V gene encodes CDR1 SNHLY and CDR2 FYNNEI. The CDR3 region is CASNFLAGGTDTQYF. The DNA for the CDR3 is TGTGCCAGCAACTTTTTAGCGGGGGGAACAGATACGCAGTATTTT.

The sample holds one count of this clone. The gene calls are TRBV2 and TRBJ2-3; no definite D call. Trimming pared 4 bases from V and 0 bases from J, leaving 2 bases between. The germline CDR1 and CDR2 sequences are SNHLY and FYNNEI. There are 12 residues in the CDR3. The CDR3 here is CASSASTDTQYF. CDR3 nucleotides: TGTGCCAGCAGTGCCAGCACAGATACGCAGTATTTT.

The chain employs TRBV7-8 and TRBJ1-6; a possible D gene is TRBD1 (6 bases). The CDR3 contains 16 residues. From germline, CDR1 is SGHVS and CDR2 FQNEAQ. With 5 bases removed from V and 7 bases from J, the gap between germline ends came to 18 bases. CDR3 in amino acids: CASSTDGGAVNSPLHF. In DNA form, the CDR3 reads TGTGCCAGCAGCACAGACGGGGGGGCTGTGAATTCACCCCTCCACTTT.

J is TRBJ2-7 and V is TRBV19, with 7 bases fitting TRBD2. The CDR3 extends over 13 amino acids. J lost 5 bases, V lost 2 bases, and 3 bases had no gene match. Germline loops: CDR1 LNHDA, CDR2 SQIVND (reference sequence). The chain's CDR3 is CASSIMGRDEQYF. The CDR3 nucleotides read TGTGCCAGTAGTATAATGGGGAGGGACGAGCAGTACTTC.

The gene calls are TRBV16 and TRBJ1-1; tentative D call: TRBD1 (5 bases). Germline CDR1 reads KGHSY; CDR2 reads FQNENV. Trimming removed 4 bases from V and 5 bases from J, with 14 bases in between. This CDR3 contains 14 residues. CDR3 protein: CASSRRGAGTEAFF. Here the CDR3 DNA reads TGTGCCAGCAGCCGGAGGGGCGCGGGGACTGAAGCTTTCTTT.

The chain uses TRBV12-5 and TRBJ2-7; D possibly corresponds to TRBD1 (5 bases). There are 18 residues in the CDR3. Germline V lookup: CDR1 LGHNT, CDR2 FRNRAP. V was cut by 2 bases and J by 0 bases, with 20 bases left in between. As DNA, the CDR3 is TGTGCTAGTGGTTTGCCCGCGACAGACCAGCCGTACTCCTACGAGCAGTACTTC. This translates into CASGLPATDQPYSYEQYF.

V and J are TRBV12-5 and TRBJ2-7; no clear D gene. Germline V gene lookup returns CDR1 LGHNT and CDR2 FRNRAP. V was pared by 5 bases and J by 3 bases, with 8 bases between. The CDR3 is 12 amino acids. CDR3 amino acids: CASGPSIYEQYF. In DNA form, the CDR3 reads TGTGCTAGTGGTCCATCCATCTACGAGCAGTACTTC.

This chain uses TRBV15 with TRBJ2-5; 8 nucleotides line up with TRBD1. The length of the CDR3 is 14 residues. CDR1 LNHNV and CDR2 YYDKDF come from the germline V gene (reference sequence). J gave up 5 bases and V 5 bases, and 7 bases lay outside the gene matches. The CDR3, as DNA: TGTGCCACCAGCCGAGGACAGGGACGGGAGACCCAGTACTTC. It specifies CATSRGQGRETQYF.

The chain is built from TRBV2 and TRBJ1-4; D may be TRBD1 (6 bases). Trimming stripped 4 bases from V and 4 bases from J, with 19 bases between. This CDR3 has 17 residues. The V gene's germline CDR1 is SNHLY and CDR2 FYNNEI. CDR3 DNA sequence: TGTGCCAGCAGTGGGTGGTCCCGCGGGGGGCGTAATGAAAAACTGTTTTTT. Translating it yields CASSGWSRGGRNEKLFF. Supplemented by reference TRBV2 and TRBJ1-4, the full variable domain reads EPEVTQTPSHQVTQMGQEVILRCVPISNHLYFYWYRQILGQKVEFLVSFYNNEISEKSEIFDDQFSVERPDGSNFTLKIRSTKLEDSAMYFCASSGWSRGGRNEKLFFGSGTQLSVL.

This chain connects TRBV21-1 to TRBJ2-7; the table's D call TRBD2 went unverified against the DNA. TRBV21-1 is described as a pseudogene. This CDR3 spans 15 amino acids. The CDR3 DNA follows: TGTGCCAGCAGCGAACTGCGGGGGAGGGAGCACGAGCAGTACTTC. Its protein product is CASSELRGREHEQYF.

The chain couples TRBV6-5 to TRBJ1-6; unclear D gene. V lost 8 bases to trimming and J lost 7 bases, with 18 bases between them. Germline lookup yields CDR1 MNHEY and CDR2 SVGAGI. This CDR3 spans 15 amino acids. The CDR3: CASAPDRPGNSPLHF. DNA for the CDR3: TGTGCCAGCGCCCCGGACCGGCCTGGGAATTCACCCCTCCACTTT.

The V call is TRBV5-5, the J call TRBJ2-1; no reliable D call. The germline V gene has CDR1 SGHKS and CDR2 YYEKEE (reference sequence). Trimming took off 2 bases at V and 6 bases at J, with 9 bases between the two ends. The CDR3 consists of 13 residues. This CDR3 reads CASSLWSLNEQFF. The CDR3 DNA sequence: TGTGCCAGCAGCTTATGGTCTCTCAATGAGCAGTTCTTC. The whole variable domain, filled in from reference TRBV5-5 and TRBJ2-1, reads DAGVTQSPTHLIKTRGQQVTLRCSPISGHKSVSWYQQVLGQGPQFIFQYYEKEERGRGNFPDRFSARQFPNYSSELNVNALLLGDSALYLCASSLWSLNEQFFGPGTRLTVL.

This chain links TRBV29-1 with TRBJ1-2; D perhaps matches TRBD1 (5 bases). The ends were cut back, 4 bases at V and 7 bases at J, with 13 bases in the middle. CDR1 and CDR2 (germline): SQVTM, ANQGSEA. This CDR3 contains 12 residues. The CDR3 region is CSVAGTHAGYTF. CDR3 in DNA: TGCAGCGTTGCCGGGACCCACGCTGGCTACACCTTC.

V is TRBV19 and J is TRBJ1-5; TRBD1 is a possible D gene (6 bases). The V gene's germline CDR1 is LNHDA and CDR2 SQIVND (reference sequence). V lost 4 bases to trimming and J lost 8 bases, with 18 bases between them. There are 15 residues in the CDR3. Written as DNA, the CDR3 is TGTGCCAGTAGTACGGTCAGCGGGGGCGTAGAGCCCCAGCATTTT. Residues: CASSTVSGGVEPQHF. Variable domain in full (rest from reference TRBV19 and TRBJ1-5): DGGITQSPKYLFRKEGQNVTLSCEQNLNHDAMYWYRQDPGQGLRLIYYSQIVNDFQKGDIAEGYSVSREKKESFPLTVTSAQKNPTAFYLCASSTVSGGVEPQHFGDGTRLSIL.